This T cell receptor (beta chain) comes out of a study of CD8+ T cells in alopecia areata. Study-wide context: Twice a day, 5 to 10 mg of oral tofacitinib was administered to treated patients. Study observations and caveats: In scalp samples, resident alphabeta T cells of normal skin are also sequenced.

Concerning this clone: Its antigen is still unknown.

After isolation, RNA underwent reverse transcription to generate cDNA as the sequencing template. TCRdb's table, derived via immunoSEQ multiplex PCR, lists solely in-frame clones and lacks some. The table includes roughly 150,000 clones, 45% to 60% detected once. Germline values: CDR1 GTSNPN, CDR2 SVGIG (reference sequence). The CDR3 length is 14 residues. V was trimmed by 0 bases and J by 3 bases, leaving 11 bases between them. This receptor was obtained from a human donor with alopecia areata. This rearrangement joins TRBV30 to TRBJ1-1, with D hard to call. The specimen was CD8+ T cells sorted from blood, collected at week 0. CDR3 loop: CAWSVGKWDTEAFF. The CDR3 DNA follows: TGTGCCTGGAGTGTGGGGAAATGGGACACTGAAGCTTTCTTT.